This entry is about one T cell receptor (beta chain). The antigen is unknown. Peripheral blood samples and lesional scalp punch biopsies were obtained from alopecia areata patients. Sorting of CD4+ and CD8+ T cells was performed on PBMCs. This record comes from a study of CD8+ T cells in alopecia areata. cDNA reverse transcribed from extracted RNA served as the sequencing template. TCRdb keeps only in-frame clones here, not all; method: immunoSEQ multiplex PCR. The top ten hold about 10% of the sample, which has 100,000 to 150,000 clones, 47% seen once. Germline CDR1 is GTSNPN and CDR2 is SVGIG (reference sequence). The germline V and J ends were trimmed by 4 bases and 3 bases, with 13 bases remaining between them. The CDR3 loop spans 13 amino acids. General study points: The study found higher clonality in lesional than normal scalp, especially in alopecia totalis/universalis. In patients, TCRs were shared less clearly than in mice, and HLA may possibly be involved.

The sequenced sample consisted of NKG2D-low CD8+ T cells sorted from blood. This sequence joins TRBV30 and TRBJ2-7, with D possibly being TRBD2 (6 bases). The source is a human donor with alopecia areata. DNA for the CDR3: TGTGCCTGGACCGGGACGGAGGGCTACGAGCAGTACTTC. It is translated as CAWTGTEGYEQYF.